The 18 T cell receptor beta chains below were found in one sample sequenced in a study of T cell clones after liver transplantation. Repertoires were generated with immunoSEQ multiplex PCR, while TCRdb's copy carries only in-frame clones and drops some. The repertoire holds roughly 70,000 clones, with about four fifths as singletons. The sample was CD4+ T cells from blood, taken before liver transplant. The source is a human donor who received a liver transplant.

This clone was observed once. The CDR3 region has the DNA TGTGCCAGCAGCCGGGACAATGAAAAACTGTTTTTT. Its protein is CASSRDNEKLFF. The chain employs TRBV5-6 and TRBJ1-4; weak D call: TRBD1 (5 bases). CDR3 size: 12 residues. Germline lookup yields CDR1 SGHDT and CDR2 YYEEEE. Trimming took 4 bases from V and 5 from J, leaving 6 bases between them.

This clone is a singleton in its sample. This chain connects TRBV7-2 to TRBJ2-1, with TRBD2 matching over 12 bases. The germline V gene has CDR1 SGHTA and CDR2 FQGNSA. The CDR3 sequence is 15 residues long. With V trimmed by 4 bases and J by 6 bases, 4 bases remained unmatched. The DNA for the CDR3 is TGTGCCAGCAGCTCGACTAGCGGGAGAGGCAATGAGCAGTTCTTC. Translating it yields CASSSTSGRGNEQFF.

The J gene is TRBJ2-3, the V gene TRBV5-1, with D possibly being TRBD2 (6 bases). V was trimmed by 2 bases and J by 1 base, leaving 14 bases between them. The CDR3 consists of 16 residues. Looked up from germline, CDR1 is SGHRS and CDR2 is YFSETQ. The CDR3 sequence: CASSFQGGWGTDTQYF. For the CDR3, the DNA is TGCGCCAGCAGCTTCCAGGGAGGATGGGGCACAGATACGCAGTATTTT.

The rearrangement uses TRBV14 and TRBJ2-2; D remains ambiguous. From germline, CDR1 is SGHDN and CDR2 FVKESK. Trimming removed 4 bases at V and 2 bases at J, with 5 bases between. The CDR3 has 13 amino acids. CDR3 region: CASSRGNTGELFF. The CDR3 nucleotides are TGTGCCAGCAGCCGGGGTAACACCGGGGAGCTGTTTTTT.

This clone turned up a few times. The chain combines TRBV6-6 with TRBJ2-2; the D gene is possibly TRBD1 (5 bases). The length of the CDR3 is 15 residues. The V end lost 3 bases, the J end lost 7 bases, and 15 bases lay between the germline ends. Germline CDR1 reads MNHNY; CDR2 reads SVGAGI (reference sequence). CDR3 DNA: TGTGCCAGCAGTTATGATAGGGATAGGGGCGGGGAGCTGTTTTTT. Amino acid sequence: CASSYDRDRGGELFF.

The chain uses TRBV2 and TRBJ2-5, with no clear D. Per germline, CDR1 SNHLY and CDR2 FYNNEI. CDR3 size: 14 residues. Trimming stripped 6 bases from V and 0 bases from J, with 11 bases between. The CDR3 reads CASRTQAHQETQYF. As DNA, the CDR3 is TGTGCCAGCAGGACCCAGGCACACCAAGAGACCCAGTACTTC.

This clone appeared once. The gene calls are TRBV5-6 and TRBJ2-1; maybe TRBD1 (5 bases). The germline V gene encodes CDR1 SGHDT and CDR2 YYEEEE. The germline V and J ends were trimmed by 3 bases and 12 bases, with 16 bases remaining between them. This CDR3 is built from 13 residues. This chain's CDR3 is CASSSAGPLGQFF. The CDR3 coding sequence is TGTGCCAGCAGCTCAGCAGGGCCCCTAGGGCAGTTCTTC.

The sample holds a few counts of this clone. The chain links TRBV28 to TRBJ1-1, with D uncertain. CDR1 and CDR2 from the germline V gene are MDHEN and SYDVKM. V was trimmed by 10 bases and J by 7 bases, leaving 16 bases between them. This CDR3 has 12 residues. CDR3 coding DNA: TGTGCCACGACCCGTCGGAGCGGTGAAGCTTTCTTT. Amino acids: CATTRRSGEAFF.

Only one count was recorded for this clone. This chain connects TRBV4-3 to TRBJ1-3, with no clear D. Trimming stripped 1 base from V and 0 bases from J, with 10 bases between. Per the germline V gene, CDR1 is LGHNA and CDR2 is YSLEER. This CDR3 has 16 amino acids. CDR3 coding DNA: TGCGCCAGCAGCCAAGGCTTCGCGGACTCTGGAAACACCATATATTTT. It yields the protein CASSQGFADSGNTIYF.

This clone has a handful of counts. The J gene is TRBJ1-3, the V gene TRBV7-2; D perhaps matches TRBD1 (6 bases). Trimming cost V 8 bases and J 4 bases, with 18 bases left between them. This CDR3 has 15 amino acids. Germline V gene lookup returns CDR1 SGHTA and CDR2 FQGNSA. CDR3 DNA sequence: TGTGCCAGCCAGAGAGGACAGCCCAGGGGAAACACCATATATTTT. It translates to CASQRGQPRGNTIYF.

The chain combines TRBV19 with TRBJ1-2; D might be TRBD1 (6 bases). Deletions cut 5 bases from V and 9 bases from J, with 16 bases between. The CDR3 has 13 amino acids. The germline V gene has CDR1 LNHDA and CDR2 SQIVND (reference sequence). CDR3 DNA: TGTGCCAGTAGTTTCCGAGACAGGTCCAGCTACACCTTC. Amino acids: CASSFRDRSSYTF.

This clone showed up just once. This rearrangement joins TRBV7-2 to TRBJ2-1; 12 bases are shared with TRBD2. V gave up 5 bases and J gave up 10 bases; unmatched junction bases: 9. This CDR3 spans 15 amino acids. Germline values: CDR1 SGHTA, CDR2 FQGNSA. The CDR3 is CASSAGLAGTKEQFF. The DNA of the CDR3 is TGTGCCAGCAGCGCAGGACTAGCGGGGACGAAGGAGCAGTTCTTC.

The chain's CDR3 is CASSLAETDTQYF. In nucleotides, the CDR3 is TGTGCCAGCAGCTTAGCGGAGACAGATACGCAGTATTTT. The chain uses TRBV11-1 and TRBJ2-3, with D hard to call. Germline-derived CDR1 and CDR2 are SGHAT and FQDESV (reference sequence). Trimming left V 0 bases short and J 3 bases short, with 4 bases between. This CDR3 region has 13 residues.

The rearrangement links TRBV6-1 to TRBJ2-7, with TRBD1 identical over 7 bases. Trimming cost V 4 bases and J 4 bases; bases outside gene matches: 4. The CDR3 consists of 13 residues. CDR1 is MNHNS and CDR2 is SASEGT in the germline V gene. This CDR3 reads CASSAGQQYEQYF. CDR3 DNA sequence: TGTGCCAGCAGTGCGGGACAGCAGTACGAGCAGTACTTC.

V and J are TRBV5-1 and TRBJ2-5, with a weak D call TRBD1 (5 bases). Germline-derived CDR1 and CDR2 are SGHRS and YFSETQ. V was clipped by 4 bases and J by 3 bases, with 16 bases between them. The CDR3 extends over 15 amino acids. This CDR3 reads CASSPIGQVEETQYF. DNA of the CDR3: TGCGCCAGCAGCCCCATTGGACAAGTTGAAGAGACCCAGTACTTC.

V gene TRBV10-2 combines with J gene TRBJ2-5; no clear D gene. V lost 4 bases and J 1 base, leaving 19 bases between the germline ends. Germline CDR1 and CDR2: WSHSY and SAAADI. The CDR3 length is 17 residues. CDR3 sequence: CASSGNLGRLRQETQYF. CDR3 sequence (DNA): TGCGCCAGCAGTGGGAATTTGGGCAGGCTGCGCCAAGAGACCCAGTACTTC.

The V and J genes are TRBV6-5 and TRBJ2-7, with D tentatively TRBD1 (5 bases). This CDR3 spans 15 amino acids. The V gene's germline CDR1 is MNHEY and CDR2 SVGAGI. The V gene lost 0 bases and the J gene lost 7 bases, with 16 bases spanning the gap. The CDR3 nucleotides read TGTGCCAGCAGTTACTCTCGCGCCCAGGGATCTGAGCAGTACTTC. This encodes CASSYSRAQGSEQYF.

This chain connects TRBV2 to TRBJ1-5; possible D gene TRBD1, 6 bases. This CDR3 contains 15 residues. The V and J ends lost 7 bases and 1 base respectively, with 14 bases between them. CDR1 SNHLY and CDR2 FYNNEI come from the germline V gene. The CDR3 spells CASTEQGLSNQPQHF. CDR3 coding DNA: TGTGCCAGCACCGAACAGGGACTAAGCAATCAGCCCCAGCATTTT.